The table lists the clone carrying this TCR beta chain with a few counts. Its antigen is unidentified. With the read ending 3 residues before the CDR3 end, the germline J gene is used to fill in that end. CVID subjects were 15 female and 25 to 35 male, aged 9 to 64. The CDR3 is 14 residues long. Per germline, CDR1 WSHSY and CDR2 SAAADI. J gave up 6 bases and V 2 bases, and 3 bases lay outside the gene matches. This specimen belongs to a study of T cell clonality in common variable immunodeficiency. The table came from immunoSEQ multiplex PCR; TCRdb's copy has only in-frame clones and leaves some out. The sample shows more than 20,000 clones, no singletons; the ten largest hold about 24%. Study-wide results and caveats: Compared with healthy controls, CVID subjects showed increased TCRbeta clonality, mostly in about a third. CVID patient heterogeneity limited repertoire-clinical complication correlations. CVID subjects shared fewer TCRbeta clones than healthy controls did. Common variable immunodeficiency TCR beta sequences reportedly had fewer deletions and N-nucleotide insertions.

The chain carries TRBV10-2 and TRBJ1-4, with 7 bases fitting TRBD1. The TCR comes from a human donor with common variable immunodeficiency. Sequences were obtained from peripheral blood mononuclear cells. CDR3 bases read: TGCGCCAGCAGTGAGACAGGGGAGGATGAAAAA. This gives the protein CASSETGEDEK. The whole CDR3 protein is CASSETGEDEKLFF.